These 16 T cell receptor beta chains were all obtained from the same sample, sequenced in a study of T cell responses to AZD1222 COVID-19 vaccine (dated by TCRdb to the early 2020s). The time point label corresponds to: baseline before first vaccination. Library generation was performed with the immunoSEQ multiplex PCR assay. Not all clones reach the TCRdb copy of this immuneACCESS table, which keeps in-frame sequences only. Checked studies attribute under half of the gap to unresolved V genes and leave the rest unexplained. The sample includes about 130,000 clones, with 90% to 95% observed a single time. The ten largest make up under 3.5% of the sample. Sequences were derived from peripheral blood, sampled on day 0 of AZD1222 vaccination. The origin of the receptors is an adult in good health.

This clone has a single count. The chain joins TRBV3-1 (or the pseudogene TRBV3-2) to TRBJ1-5; D is ambiguous. Trimming removed 2 bases at V and 9 bases at J, with 14 bases between. The CDR3 has 14 amino acids. The germline CDR1 and CDR2 sequences are LGHDT and YNNKEL (reference sequence). The CDR3 protein is CASSQNPGLGPQHF. In DNA, the CDR3 is TGTGCCAGCAGCCAAAATCCGGGCCTGGGGCCCCAGCATTTT.

The J gene is TRBJ2-2, the V gene TRBV21-1; TRBD1, the table's D call, lacks a check against the DNA. TRBV21-1 is a documented pseudogene. There are 17 residues in the CDR3. The CDR3 here is CASSERIRAKNPGELFF. The CDR3 coding sequence is TGTGCCAGCAGCGAAAGGATCAGGGCCAAAAATCCCGGGGAGCTGTTTTTT.

The chain carries TRBV7-8 and TRBJ2-7, with a possible D match to TRBD1 (5 bases). Looked up from germline, CDR1 is SGHVS and CDR2 is FQNEAQ. Trimming stripped 2 bases from V and 0 bases from J, with 8 bases between. The CDR3 consists of 14 residues. The CDR3 DNA reads as TGTGCCAGCAGCTTACAGGGAAGCTCCTACGAGCAGTACTTC. Translation gives CASSLQGSSYEQYF.

This chain uses TRBV7-9 with TRBJ2-6; D unresolved. V lost 1 base to trimming and J lost 2 bases, with 6 bases between them. Looked up from germline, CDR1 is SEHNR and CDR2 is FQNEAQ (reference sequence). The CDR3 extends over 15 amino acids. The CDR3 protein is CASSLDTAGANVLTF. The CDR3 bases are TGTGCCAGCAGCTTAGATACAGCTGGGGCCAACGTCCTGACTTTC.

J is TRBJ1-5 and V is TRBV27; 9 bases map to TRBD1. The germline V gene encodes CDR1 MNHEY and CDR2 SMNVEV (reference sequence). The CDR3 length is 16 residues. The trim removed 5 bases at V and 5 bases at J, leaving 10 bases unmatched. The CDR3 nucleotides are TGTGCCAGCAGTCTCCGCAGACAGGGGGAAGATCAGCCCCAGCATTTT. Its translation: CASSLRRQGEDQPQHF.

This clone was picked up one time. The junction shows a germline mismatch at one end, possibly a read error. The chain is built from TRBV15 and TRBJ1-1; D is ambiguous. The germline CDR1 and CDR2 sequences are LNHNV and YYDKDF (reference sequence). The CDR3 loop spans 16 amino acids. CDR3 coding DNA: TGTGCCACCAGCCGAGAAAGGCCTCCCGTGGGCACTGAAGCTTTCTTT. Protein sequence: CATSRERPPVGTEAFF. The full variable domain, with the rest looked up from reference TRBV15 and TRBJ1-1, is DAMVIQNPRYQVTQFGKPVTLSCSQTLNHNVMYWYQQKSSQAPKLLFHYYDKDFNNEADTPDNFQSRRPNTSFCFLDIRSPGLGDTAMYLCATSRERPPVGTEAFFGQGTRLTVV.

V usage is TRBV27 and J usage is TRBJ1-2; 9 bases are a match to TRBD1. The germline V gene encodes CDR1 MNHEY and CDR2 SMNVEV (reference sequence). The length of the CDR3 is 13 residues. V shed 8 bases, J shed 2 bases, and the junction held 3 bases outside the gene matches. The CDR3 DNA reads as TGTGCCAGCTCCGGGACAGGGAACTATGGCTACACCTTC. Encoded protein: CASSGTGNYGYTF.

V gene TRBV6-6 combines with J gene TRBJ1-5, with unresolved D. The CDR3 loop spans 14 amino acids. V shed 1 base and J shed 7 bases, with 11 bases lying between them. From germline, CDR1 is MNHNY and CDR2 SVGAGI (reference sequence). The CDR3 spells CASSYWVSEQPQHF. CDR3 coding DNA: TGTGCCAGCAGTTACTGGGTTTCGGAGCAGCCCCAGCATTTT.

This chain connects TRBV23-1 to TRBJ1-5, with TRBD1 matching over 8 bases. TRBV23-1 is an ORF, and what it does is uncertain. V lost 6 bases to trimming and J lost 6 bases; unmatched junction nucleotides: 22. The CDR3 consists of 19 residues. The CDR3 bases are TGCGCCAGCAGCCAAAAATCTGGCCGAGAGACAGGGGTAAGTCAGCCCCAGCATTTT. This gives the protein CASSQKSGRETGVSQPQHF.

The chain employs TRBV7-9 and TRBJ2-3, with 8 bases lining up with TRBD2. J gave up 0 bases and V 5 bases, and 7 bases lay outside the gene matches. From germline, CDR1 is SEHNR and CDR2 FQNEAQ (reference sequence). The CDR3 is 16 residues long. CDR3 sequence reads: CASSPRVAGSTDTQYF. The CDR3 region has the DNA TGTGCCAGCAGCCCGCGGGTAGCGGGGAGCACAGATACGCAGTATTTT.

The V and J genes are TRBV5-6 and TRBJ2-7; D gene ambiguous. The CDR3 loop spans 12 amino acids. V lost 4 bases and J lost 6, with 11 bases in between. Germline V gene sequence: CDR1 SGHDT, CDR2 YYEEEE. The CDR3 nucleotides read TGTGCCAGCAGCGCGGACGGATCCGAGCAGTACTTC. Protein product: CASSADGSEQYF.

The chain uses TRBV5-1 and TRBJ1-2, with TRBD1 matching 10 bases. The CDR3 is made up of 13 amino acids. Germline loops: CDR1 SGHRS, CDR2 YFSETQ. The V gene end was trimmed by 4 bases and the J gene end by 13 bases; junction bases not matched to a gene: 10. CDR3 nucleotide sequence: TGCGCCAGCAGCCCAACCGGGACAGGGGATATCACCTTC. This encodes CASSPTGTGDITF. Full variable domain (missing parts from reference TRBV5-1 and TRBJ1-2): KAGVTQTPRYLIKTRGQQVTLSCSPISGHRSVSWYQQTPGQGLQFLFEYFSETQRNKGNFPGRFSGRQFSNSRSEMNVSTLELGDSALYLCASSPTGTGDITFGSGTRLTVV.

V gene TRBV18 combines with J gene TRBJ2-3, with TRBD2 as a possible D gene (6 bases). Trimming removed 0 bases from V and 2 bases from J, with 21 bases in between. This CDR3 is built from 19 residues. The V gene's germline CDR1 is KGHSH and CDR2 LQKENI. CDR3 DNA: TGTGCCAGCTCACCACCGAAGTTTCAGCGGGCTGACGACACAGATACGCAGTATTTT. This encodes CASSPPKFQRADDTDTQYF.

This clone appeared once. V is TRBV20-1 and J is TRBJ2-7, with D possibly matching TRBD2 (6 bases). This CDR3 is built from 11 residues. Germline assignment: CDR1 DFQATT and CDR2 SNEGSKA (reference sequence). For the CDR3, the DNA is TGCAGCCTGGCCGGGGGTGGTAAGCAGTACTTC. It codes for CSLAGGGKQYF.

This chain joins TRBV21-1 and TRBJ2-7; the table gives TRBD1 as D, unverified against the DNA. TRBV21-1 is recorded as a pseudogene. CDR3 length: 16 amino acids. CDR3 residues: CASSKVGTGLTDEQYF. CDR3 DNA: TGTGCCAGCAGCAAAGTTGGGACAGGCCTTACTGACGAGCAGTACTTC.

The genes are TRBV5-1 and TRBJ2-1; 8 bases map to TRBD2. The CDR3 has 13 residues. Losses at the gene ends were 2 bases for V and 10 bases for J; bases not matched to a gene: 5. CDR1 and CDR2 from the germline V gene are SGHRS and YFSETQ. The CDR3, as DNA: TGCGCCAGCAGCTTCTTAGCGGGATACGAGCAGTTCTTC. Protein product: CASSFLAGYEQFF.